The entry below gives a single TCR beta chain sequence along with its context. Antigen specificity is unknown. The assay was immunoSEQ multiplex PCR, and TCRdb's table has in-frame clones only and misses some. The profile covers 85,000 to 120,000 clones, with less than 95% appearing a single time and roughly 8% taken by the ten largest. There are 17 residues in the CDR3. V lost 4 bases, J lost 3 bases, and 6 bases stayed unmatched. Germline V gene data show CDR1 as SNHLY and CDR2 as FYNNEI. The data are from a study of T cell responses to AZD1222 COVID-19 vaccine. Study-level results: AZD1222 recipients seropositive at baseline numbered only five to seven.

Sample: peripheral blood, taken 28 days after the second AZD1222 dose. The rearrangement joins TRBV2 to TRBJ1-6; 10 nucleotides match TRBD1. The TCR sequence derives from an adult who received the AZD1222 COVID-19 vaccine. The CDR3, as DNA: TGTGCCAGCAGTGTCCAGGACAGGGGGATCTATAATTCACCCCTCCACTTT. This gives the protein CASSVQDRGIYNSPLHF.